Listed below are T cell receptor beta chains from one sample, sequenced in a study of T-cell memory formation after mild COVID-19. MiXCR, run by TCRdb on the 5' RACE reads, gives a single entry per CDR3 protein. The table records around 310,000 distinct CDR3 sequences, approximately 15% of them present only once. What was sequenced was PBMCs or a T cell subset sorted from them (not recorded which). The source of these receptors is a man younger than 35 who had mild COVID-19 (a few samples of this study predate the infection). Cell type and time point are not known. CDR3s include the opening cysteine and the closing phenylalanine or tryptophan. Fields, in order: clone size, V gene, D gene, J gene, CDR3 DNA, CDR3 protein. The D gene is left open where the match is weak. The size field is filled for only some rows; it gives once, few, many or a size class.

abundance: few
v_gene: TRBV6-2/TRBV6-3
d_gene: TRBD2
j_gene: TRBJ2-3
CDR3nt: TGTGCCAGCAGTTCCCAAGGACTAGTAGGTACGCAGTATTTT
CDR3aa: CASSSQGLVGTQYF

abundance: -
v_gene: TRBV11-2
d_gene: TRBD2
j_gene: TRBJ2-1
CDR3nt: TGTGCCAGCAGCCCTCGCCTAGCGGGGGAGCAGTTCTTC
CDR3aa: CASSPRLAGEQFF

abundance: few
v_gene: TRBV11-2
d_gene: -
j_gene: TRBJ2-1
CDR3nt: TGTGCCAGCAGTCGAGGGGAGTTCGGTAGCCACAATGAGCAGTTCTTC
CDR3aa: CASSRGEFGSHNEQFF

abundance: -
v_gene: TRBV29-1
d_gene: -
j_gene: TRBJ2-5
CDR3nt: TGCAGCGTGGAAGCCATTAGTGAAGAGACCCAGTACTTC
CDR3aa: CSVEAISEETQYF

abundance: few
v_gene: TRBV27
d_gene: -
j_gene: TRBJ1-2
CDR3nt: TGTGCCAGCAGAAGGCAAAACTCTGTGGCTGGCTACACCTTC
CDR3aa: CASRRQNSVAGYTF

abundance: few
v_gene: TRBV21-1
d_gene: -
j_gene: TRBJ1-6
CDR3nt: TGTGCCAGCAGCGGGAACCAGGTTAACTCACCCCTCCACTTT
CDR3aa: CASSGNQVNSPLHF

abundance: few
v_gene: TRBV3-1
d_gene: TRBD1
j_gene: TRBJ1-1
CDR3nt: TGTGCCAGCAGCCAAGCCGGACAGGGGGCTGGTTTCTTT
CDR3aa: CASSQAGQGAGFF

abundance: few
v_gene: TRBV10-1
d_gene: -
j_gene: TRBJ2-2
CDR3nt: TGCGCCAGCAGAGAAGCGCCGAACACCGGGGAGCTGTTTTTT
CDR3aa: CASREAPNTGELFF

abundance: -
v_gene: TRBV20-1
d_gene: -
j_gene: TRBJ1-2
CDR3nt: TGCAGTGCTAGAATTCTGGTAAACTATGGCTACACCTTC
CDR3aa: CSARILVNYGYTF

abundance: few
v_gene: TRBV9
d_gene: -
j_gene: TRBJ1-1
CDR3nt: TGTGCCAGCAGCGTAGAAGAGGGGGTGGGTACTGAAGCTTTCTTT
CDR3aa: CASSVEEGVGTEAFF

abundance: -
v_gene: TRBV4-3
d_gene: -
j_gene: TRBJ2-1
CDR3nt: TGCGCCAGCAGCCAAGCAAGGGCAGGGGAGCAGTTCTTC
CDR3aa: CASSQARAGEQFF

abundance: few
v_gene: TRBV29-1
d_gene: TRBD2
j_gene: TRBJ2-5
CDR3nt: TGCAGCTCATCATTGGTAGCGGGGGGAGAAGAGACCCAGTACTTC
CDR3aa: CSSSLVAGGEETQYF

abundance: few
v_gene: TRBV4-3
d_gene: TRBD1
j_gene: TRBJ2-5
CDR3nt: TGCGCCAGCAGCCACAGGACAGGGGCATCAGAGACCCAGTACTTC
CDR3aa: CASSHRTGASETQYF

abundance: once
v_gene: TRBV5-1
d_gene: TRBD1
j_gene: TRBJ2-3
CDR3nt: TGCGCCAGCAACCAGGGGGCGGCAGATACGCAGTATTTT
CDR3aa: CASNQGAADTQYF

abundance: -
v_gene: TRBV2
d_gene: TRBD1
j_gene: TRBJ2-7
CDR3nt: TGTGCCAGCAGTGAACAGGGGGCGGACTACGAGCAGTACTTC
CDR3aa: CASSEQGADYEQYF

abundance: few
v_gene: TRBV15
d_gene: -
j_gene: TRBJ1-6
CDR3nt: TGTGCCACCAGCACCGGAGGGTCACCCCTCCACTTT
CDR3aa: CATSTGGSPLHF

abundance: few
v_gene: TRBV4-3
d_gene: TRBD1
j_gene: TRBJ1-1
CDR3nt: TGCGCCAGCAGCCAGGGTGGGACAGCTAACACTGAAGCTTTCTTT
CDR3aa: CASSQGGTANTEAFF

abundance: -
v_gene: TRBV20-1
d_gene: -
j_gene: TRBJ1-5
CDR3nt: TGCAGTGCTAACAGGGCCAATAGCAATCAGCCCCAGCATTTT
CDR3aa: CSANRANSNQPQHF

abundance: -
v_gene: TRBV20-1
d_gene: -
j_gene: TRBJ2-4
CDR3nt: TGCAGTGCCCAGAATGGACGGTTTCTAGCCAAAAACATTCAGTACTTC
CDR3aa: CSAQNGRFLAKNIQYF

abundance: -
v_gene: TRBV6-2/TRBV6-3
d_gene: TRBD1
j_gene: TRBJ2-7
CDR3nt: TGTGCCAGCAGGGGGACAGGGTCCACCTACGAGCAGTACTTC
CDR3aa: CASRGTGSTYEQYF

abundance: many
v_gene: TRBV7-3
d_gene: -
j_gene: TRBJ1-1
CDR3nt: TGTGCCAGCAGCTTAGGACCCACGAGCACTGAAGCTTTCTTT
CDR3aa: CASSLGPTSTEAFF

abundance: -
v_gene: TRBV5-1
d_gene: -
j_gene: TRBJ2-5
CDR3nt: TGCGCCAGCAGCCACGGGGCCCAAGAGACCCAGTACTTC
CDR3aa: CASSHGAQETQYF

abundance: -
v_gene: TRBV5-1
d_gene: -
j_gene: TRBJ2-7
CDR3nt: TGCGCCAGCAGCTTGGCAATGGGACGCTCCTACGAGCAGTACTTC
CDR3aa: CASSLAMGRSYEQYF

abundance: -
v_gene: TRBV7-2
d_gene: -
j_gene: TRBJ2-1
CDR3nt: TGTGCCAGCAGCTTATGGGGACTTTACAATGAGCAGTTCTTC
CDR3aa: CASSLWGLYNEQFF

abundance: many
v_gene: TRBV7-9
d_gene: -
j_gene: TRBJ2-1
CDR3nt: TGTGCCAGCAGGGCCTACGGGGATCCCTCCTACAATGAGCAGTTCTTC
CDR3aa: CASRAYGDPSYNEQFF

abundance: few
v_gene: TRBV4-1
d_gene: -
j_gene: TRBJ1-5
CDR3nt: TGCGCCAGCAGCCAAGGACAGTATCAGCCCCAGCATTTT
CDR3aa: CASSQGQYQPQHF

abundance: few
v_gene: TRBV5-1
d_gene: TRBD1
j_gene: TRBJ1-1
CDR3nt: TGCGCCAGCAGCTCACCAGGGGGAAGCATGAACACTGAAGCTTTCTTT
CDR3aa: CASSSPGGSMNTEAFF

abundance: few
v_gene: TRBV7-8
d_gene: TRBD2
j_gene: TRBJ2-3
CDR3nt: TGTGCCAGCAGCTTAGCGGGCAGCGGGGGGAACACAGATACGCAGTATTTT
CDR3aa: CASSLAGSGGNTDTQYF